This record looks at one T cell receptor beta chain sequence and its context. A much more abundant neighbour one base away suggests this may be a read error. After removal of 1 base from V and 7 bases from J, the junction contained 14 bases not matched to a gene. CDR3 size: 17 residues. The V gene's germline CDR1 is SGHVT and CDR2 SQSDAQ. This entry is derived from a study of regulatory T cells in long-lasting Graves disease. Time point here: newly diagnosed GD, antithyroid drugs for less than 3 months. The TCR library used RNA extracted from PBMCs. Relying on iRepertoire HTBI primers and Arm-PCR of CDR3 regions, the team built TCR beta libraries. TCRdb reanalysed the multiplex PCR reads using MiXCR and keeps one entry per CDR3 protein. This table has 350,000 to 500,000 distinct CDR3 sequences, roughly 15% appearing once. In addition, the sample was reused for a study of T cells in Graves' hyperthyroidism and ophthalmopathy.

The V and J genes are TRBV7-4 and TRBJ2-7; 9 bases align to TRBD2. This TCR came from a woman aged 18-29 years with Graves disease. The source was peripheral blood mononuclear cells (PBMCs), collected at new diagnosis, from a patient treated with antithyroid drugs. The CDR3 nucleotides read TGTGCCAGCAGCTTAGGGGATAGCGGGAGTAGGTACAATGAGCAGTACTTC. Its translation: CASSLGDSGSRYNEQYF. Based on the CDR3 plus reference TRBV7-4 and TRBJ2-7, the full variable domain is GAGVSQSPRYKVAKRGRDVALRCDSISGHVTLYWYRQTLGQGSEVLTYSQSDAQRDKSGRPSGRFSAERPERSVSTLKIQRTEQGDSAVYLCASSLGDSGSRYNEQYFGPGTRLTVT.